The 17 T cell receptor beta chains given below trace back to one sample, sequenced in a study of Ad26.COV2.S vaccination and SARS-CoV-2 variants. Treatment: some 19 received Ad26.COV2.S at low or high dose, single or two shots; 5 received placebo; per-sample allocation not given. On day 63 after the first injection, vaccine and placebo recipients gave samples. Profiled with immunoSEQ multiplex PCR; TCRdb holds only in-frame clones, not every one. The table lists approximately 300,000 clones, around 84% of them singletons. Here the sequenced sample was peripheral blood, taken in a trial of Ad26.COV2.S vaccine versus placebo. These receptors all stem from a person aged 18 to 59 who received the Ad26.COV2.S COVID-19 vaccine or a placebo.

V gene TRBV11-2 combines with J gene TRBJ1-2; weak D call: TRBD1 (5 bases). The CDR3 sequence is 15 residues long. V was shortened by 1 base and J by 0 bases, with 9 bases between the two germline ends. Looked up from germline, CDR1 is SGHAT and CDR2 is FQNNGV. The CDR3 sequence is CASSLVRGANYGYTF. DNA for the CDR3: TGTGCCAGCAGCTTAGTTCGGGGCGCTAACTATGGCTACACCTTC.

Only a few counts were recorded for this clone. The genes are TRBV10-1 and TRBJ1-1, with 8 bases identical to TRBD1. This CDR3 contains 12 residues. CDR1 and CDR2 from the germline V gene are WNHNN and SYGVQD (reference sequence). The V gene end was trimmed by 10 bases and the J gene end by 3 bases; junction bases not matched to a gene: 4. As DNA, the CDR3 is TGCGCCACGACAGGGGACTACACTGAAGCTTTCTTT. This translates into CATTGDYTEAFF.

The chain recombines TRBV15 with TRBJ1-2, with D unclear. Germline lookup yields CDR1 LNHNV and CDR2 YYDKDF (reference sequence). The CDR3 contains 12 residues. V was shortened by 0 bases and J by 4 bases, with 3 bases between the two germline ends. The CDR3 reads CATSRDAYGYTF. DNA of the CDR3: TGTGCCACCAGCAGAGATGCCTATGGCTACACCTTC.

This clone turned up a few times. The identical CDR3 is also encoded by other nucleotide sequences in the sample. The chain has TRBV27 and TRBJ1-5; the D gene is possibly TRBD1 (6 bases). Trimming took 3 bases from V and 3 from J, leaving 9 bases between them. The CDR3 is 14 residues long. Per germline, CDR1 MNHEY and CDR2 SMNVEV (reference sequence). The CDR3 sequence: CASSFGGPNQPQHF. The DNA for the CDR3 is TGTGCCAGCAGTTTTGGGGGGCCCAATCAGCCCCAGCATTTT.

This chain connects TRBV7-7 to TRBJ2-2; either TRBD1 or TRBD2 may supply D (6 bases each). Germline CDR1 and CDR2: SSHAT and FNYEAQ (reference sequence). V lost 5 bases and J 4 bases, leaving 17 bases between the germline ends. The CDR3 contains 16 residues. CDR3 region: CASSPGTGAGTGELFF. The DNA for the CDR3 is TGTGCCAGCAGCCCCGGTACGGGGGCTGGCACCGGGGAGCTGTTTTTT.

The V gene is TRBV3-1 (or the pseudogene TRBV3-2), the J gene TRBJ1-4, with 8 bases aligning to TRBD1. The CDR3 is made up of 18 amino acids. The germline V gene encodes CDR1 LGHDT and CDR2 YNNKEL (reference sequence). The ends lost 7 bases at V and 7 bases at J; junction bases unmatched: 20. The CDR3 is CASTPGQGAGESREKLFF. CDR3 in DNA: TGTGCCAGCACCCCAGGACAGGGCGCGGGTGAGTCTCGTGAAAAACTGTTTTTT.

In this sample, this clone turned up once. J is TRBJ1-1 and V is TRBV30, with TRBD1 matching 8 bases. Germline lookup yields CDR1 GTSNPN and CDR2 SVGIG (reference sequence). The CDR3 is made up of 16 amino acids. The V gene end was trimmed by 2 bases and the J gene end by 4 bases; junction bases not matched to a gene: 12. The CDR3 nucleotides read TGTGCCTGGAGTCCAACTGACAGGGGATGGTCCACTGAAGCTTTCTTT. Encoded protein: CAWSPTDRGWSTEAFF.

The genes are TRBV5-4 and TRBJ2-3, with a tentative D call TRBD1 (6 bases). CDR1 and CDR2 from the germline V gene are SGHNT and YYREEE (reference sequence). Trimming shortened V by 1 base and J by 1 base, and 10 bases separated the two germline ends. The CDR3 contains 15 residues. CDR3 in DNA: TGTGCCAGCAGCTTGCCGCCAGGGGGCACAGATACGCAGTATTTT. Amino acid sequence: CASSLPPGGTDTQYF.

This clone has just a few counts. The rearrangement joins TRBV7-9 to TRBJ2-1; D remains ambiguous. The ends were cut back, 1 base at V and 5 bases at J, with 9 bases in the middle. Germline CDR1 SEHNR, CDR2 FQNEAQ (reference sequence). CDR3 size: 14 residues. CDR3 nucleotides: TGTGCCAGCAGCTTAGTATCAGGAGACAATGAGCAGTTCTTC. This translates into CASSLVSGDNEQFF.

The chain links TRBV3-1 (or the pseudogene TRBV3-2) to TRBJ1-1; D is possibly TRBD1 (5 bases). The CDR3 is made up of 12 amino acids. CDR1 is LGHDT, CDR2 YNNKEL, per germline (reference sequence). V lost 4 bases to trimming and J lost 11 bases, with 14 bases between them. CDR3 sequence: CASSLGPLGAFF. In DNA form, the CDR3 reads TGTGCCAGCAGCCTGGGGCCTTTGGGGGCTTTCTTT.

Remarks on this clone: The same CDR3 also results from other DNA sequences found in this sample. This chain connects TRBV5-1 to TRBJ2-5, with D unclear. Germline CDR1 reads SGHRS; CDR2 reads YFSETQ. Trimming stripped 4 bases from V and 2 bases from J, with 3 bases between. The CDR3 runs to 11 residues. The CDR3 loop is CASSRQETQYF. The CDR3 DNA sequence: TGCGCCAGCAGCCGTCAAGAGACCCAGTACTTC. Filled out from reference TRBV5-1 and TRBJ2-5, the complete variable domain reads KAGVTQTPRYLIKTRGQQVTLSCSPISGHRSVSWYQQTPGQGLQFLFEYFSETQRNKGNFPGRFSGRQFSNSRSEMNVSTLELGDSALYLCASSRQETQYFGPGTRLLVL.

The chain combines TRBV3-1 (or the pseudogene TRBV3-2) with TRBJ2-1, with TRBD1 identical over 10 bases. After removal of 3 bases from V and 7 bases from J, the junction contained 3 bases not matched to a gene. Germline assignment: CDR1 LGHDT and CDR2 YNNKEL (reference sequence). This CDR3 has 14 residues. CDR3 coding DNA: TGTGCCAGCAGCCACGGACAGGGGGTGAATGAGCAGTTCTTC. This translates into CASSHGQGVNEQFF.

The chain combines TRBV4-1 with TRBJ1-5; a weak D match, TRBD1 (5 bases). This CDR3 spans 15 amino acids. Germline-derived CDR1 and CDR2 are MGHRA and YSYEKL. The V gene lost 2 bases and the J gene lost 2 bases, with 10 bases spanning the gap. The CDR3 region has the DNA TGCGCCAGCAGCCAATACAGGAGTGGCAATCAGCCCCAGCATTTT. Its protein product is CASSQYRSGNQPQHF.

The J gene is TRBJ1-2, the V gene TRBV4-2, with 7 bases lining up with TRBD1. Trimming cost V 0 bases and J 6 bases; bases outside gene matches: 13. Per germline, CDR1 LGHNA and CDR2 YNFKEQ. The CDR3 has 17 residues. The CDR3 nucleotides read TGTGCCAGCAGCCAAGATCCGAGCCCCGACAGGGTACATGGCTACACCTTC. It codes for CASSQDPSPDRVHGYTF.

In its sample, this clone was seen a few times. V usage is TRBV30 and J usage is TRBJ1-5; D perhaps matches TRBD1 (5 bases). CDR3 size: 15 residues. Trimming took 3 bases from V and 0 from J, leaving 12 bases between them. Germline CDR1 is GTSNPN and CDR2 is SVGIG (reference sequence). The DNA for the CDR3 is TGTGCCTGGAGCCTGGGGGGGTCTAGCAATCAGCCCCAGCATTTT. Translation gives CAWSLGGSSNQPQHF.

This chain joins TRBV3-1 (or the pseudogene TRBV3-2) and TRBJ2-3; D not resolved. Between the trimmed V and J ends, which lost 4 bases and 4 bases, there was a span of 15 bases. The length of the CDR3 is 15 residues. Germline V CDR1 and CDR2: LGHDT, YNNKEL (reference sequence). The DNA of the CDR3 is TGTGCCAGCAGCCCAATGGCGTCCCCCGCAGATACGCAGTATTTT. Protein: CASSPMASPADTQYF.

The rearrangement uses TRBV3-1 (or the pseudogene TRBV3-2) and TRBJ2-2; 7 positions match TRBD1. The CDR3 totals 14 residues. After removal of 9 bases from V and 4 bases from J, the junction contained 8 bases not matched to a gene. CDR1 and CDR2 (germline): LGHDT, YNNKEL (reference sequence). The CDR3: CASRQGKGTGELFF. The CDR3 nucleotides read TGTGCCAGTCGACAGGGTAAGGGCACCGGGGAGCTGTTTTTT.